Listed below are T cell receptor beta chains from one sample, sequenced in a study of cytotoxic CD8 clonotypes in ibrutinib-treated CLL. The assay was immunoSEQ multiplex PCR, and TCRdb's table has in-frame clones only and misses some. The sample yields around 250,000 clones, 70% seen once. This specimen consisted of PBMCs, obtained after 24 months of ibrutinib treatment. These receptors all stem from a human donor with chronic lymphocytic leukemia. Both conserved end residues are part of each CDR3. Each record gives: J gene, V gene, clone size, D gene, CDR3 DNA, CDR3 protein. A D gene is named only where the DNA matches it firmly. The listing skips clone size in some rows; elsewhere it reads once, few, many or a size class.

TRBJ2-1,TRBV5-1,NA,NA,TGCGCCAGCACCCCCGGGGCGGGCTACAATGAGCAGTTCTTC,CASTPGAGYNEQFF
TRBJ2-2,TRBV5-1,NA,NA,TGCGCCAGCAGCTCCGAGGGGGGGCCCACCGGGGAGCTGTTTTTT,CASSSEGGPTGELFF
TRBJ1-1,TRBV30,few,TRBD1,TGTGCCTGGAGTTTAGGGGGCAACACTGAAGCTTTCTTT,CAWSLGGNTEAFF
TRBJ2-2,TRBV5-1,few,NA,TGCGCCAGCAGCCCCTTGGTCGCGAACACCGGGGAGCTGTTTTTT,CASSPLVANTGELFF
TRBJ2-5,TRBV6-5,NA,NA,TGTGCCAGCAGTTACGTAGGCGGGAATCCGAAGACCCAGTACTTC,CASSYVGGNPKTQYF
TRBJ2-1,TRBV28,few,TRBD1,TGTGCCAGCAGTTTTCAGGGGGCGGACAATGAGCAGTTCTTC,CASSFQGADNEQFF
TRBJ2-3,TRBV6-6,few,NA,TGTGCCAGCAGTTCGCACAGGTTCCCAGATACGCAGTATTTT,CASSSHRFPDTQYF
TRBJ2-5,TRBV7-9,few,TRBD1,TGTGCCAGCAGTCTACAGGGGGCGTCGGAGACCCAGTACTTC,CASSLQGASETQYF
TRBJ2-7,TRBV11-2,NA,NA,TGTGCCAGCAGCTTTGGGACGCTGTACGAGCAGTACTTC,CASSFGTLYEQYF
TRBJ2-7,TRBV9,once,TRBD2,TGTGCCAGCAGCGTAGCGGCGGGAGTTCACTACGAGCAGTACTTC,CASSVAAGVHYEQYF
TRBJ1-1,TRBV9,few,TRBD1,TGTGCCAGCAGCAGAGGACAGGGAACGAGGCGGGCTTTCTTT,CASSRGQGTRRAFF
TRBJ2-1,TRBV11-2,once,NA,TGTGCCAGCAGCCCCGGGAAAATCAATGAGCAGTTCTTC,CASSPGKINEQFF
TRBJ1-4,TRBV29-1,NA,NA,TGCAGCGTTGAACCCCGGGACACGGGAGCCTCGGAAAAACTGTTTTTT,CSVEPRDTGASEKLFF
TRBJ2-7,TRBV7-9,few,TRBD2,TGTGCCAGCAGCCAGACTAGCGGGACCTACGAGCAGTACTTC,CASSQTSGTYEQYF
TRBJ1-2,TRBV28,NA,NA,TGTGCCAGCACTGAGGGGCGAAACTATGGCTACACCTTC,CASTEGRNYGYTF
TRBJ2-7,TRBV7-7,NA,TRBD1,TGTGCTAGCAGCCGGGACAGGGCATCCGAGCAGTACTTC,CASSRDRASEQYF
TRBJ1-2,TRBV28,NA,NA,TGTGCCAGCAGGACGCCCACACGGATAAACTATGGCTACACCTTC,CASRTPTRINYGYTF
TRBJ1-5,TRBV27,NA,TRBD1,TGTGCCAGCAGTCCGGAGGGGGCTCGGCAGCCCCAGCATTTT,CASSPEGARQPQHF
TRBJ1-1,TRBV30,NA,NA,TGTGCCTGGAGTGCCGACACTGAAGCTTTCTTT,CAWSADTEAFF
TRBJ2-1,TRBV7-3,NA,NA,TGTGCCAGCAGCTTAACGTTAACCGGCAATGAGCAGTTCTTC,CASSLTLTGNEQFF
TRBJ2-1,TRBV5-6,NA,TRBD2,TGTGCCAGCAGCTCCTGGACTAGCGGGAGGGCATTCTTC,CASSSWTSGRAFF
TRBJ2-1,TRBV5-8,NA,NA,TGTGCCAGCAGTTCCAACTACAATGAGCAGTTCTTC,CASSSNYNEQFF
TRBJ2-7,TRBV11-2,NA,TRBD1,TGTGCCAGCAGCTTAGGGTGGGTCCGGACAGGGGCCTACGAGCAGTACTTC,CASSLGWVRTGAYEQYF
TRBJ1-1,TRBV5-8,NA,TRBD1,TGTGCCAGCAGCTTGAGGGGGCCAGAGAACACTGAAGCTTTCTTT,CASSLRGPENTEAFF
TRBJ1-2,TRBV29-1,NA,NA,TGCAGCTGGGGTGGCTACACCTTC,CSWGGYTF
TRBJ1-2,TRBV15,once,NA,TGTGCCACCAGCAGATCGCAAGGGGGGCTAGTCTATGGCTACACCTTC,CATSRSQGGLVYGYTF
TRBJ2-4,TRBV7-9,many,NA,TGTGCCAGCAGCCCCTCCTCGCAGGGATATTCCAAAAACATTCAGTACTTC,CASSPSSQGYSKNIQYF
TRBJ2-5,TRBV11-3,NA,NA,TGTGCCAGCAGCTTAGATCAGGGGACCCAGTACTTC,CASSLDQGTQYF